One and the same sample provided the 11 T cell receptor beta chains below, sequenced in a study of T cells in Graves' hyperthyroidism and ophthalmopathy. TCR beta CDR3 regions were amplified from RNA transcripts. Initially, a first-round RT-PCR of the TCR CDR3 employed the HTBI primer set. Each CDR3 protein is one row after TCRdb ran MiXCR on the multiplex PCR reads. The table records a few hundred thousand distinct CDR3 sequences, approximately 15% of them present only once. Sequenced input: blood. All receptors derive from a woman in her thirties or forties with Graves' ophthalmopathy.

The V and J genes are TRBV12-3 or TRBV12-4 and TRBJ1-6; no definite D call. Trimming removed 6 bases at V and 10 bases at J, with 19 bases between. The length of the CDR3 is 15 residues. CDR3 nucleotides: TGTGCCAGCAGCCCCTCCGGCAGCCAAGTCTCACCCCTCCACTTT. It is translated as CASSPSGSQVSPLHF.

This clonotype was counted only a few times. This sequence joins TRBV20-1 and TRBJ1-1, with D hard to call. This CDR3 has 10 residues. The germline gives CDR1 DFQATT, CDR2 SNEGSKA (reference sequence). Trimming cost V 3 bases and J 7 bases, with 6 bases left between them. CDR3 region: CSARALEAFF. CDR3 bases: TGCAGTGCTAGGGCCCTTGAAGCTTTCTTT.

This clonotype was detected a few times. The rearrangement joins TRBV12-3 or TRBV12-4 to TRBJ2-6; D might be TRBD1 (6 bases). This CDR3 is 13 amino acids long. The CDR3 nucleotides read TGTGCGGTCAGGGGCTCTGGGGCCAACGTCCTGACTTTC. This sequence encodes CAVRGSGANVLTF.

This rearrangement joins TRBV13 to TRBJ2-4; TRBD1 aligns across 8 bases. The CDR3 runs 17 residues. J lost 0 bases, V lost 5 bases, and 9 bases had no gene match. Germline V CDR1 and CDR2: PRHDT, FYEKMQ (reference sequence). CDR3 sequence (DNA): TGTGCCAGCAGCGCGGAAAGGGACAGGAGAGCCAAAAACATTCAGTACTTC. This gives the protein CASSAERDRRAKNIQYF.

This clonotype was picked up one time. The junction differs from germline at one of its ends, possibly a read error. This chain connects TRBV2 to TRBJ2-1, with 10 bases lining up with TRBD2. This CDR3 region has 14 residues. Germline-derived CDR1 and CDR2 are SNHLY and FYNNEI. CDR3 DNA sequence: TGTGCCAGCAGCCGGACTAGCGGTTACAATGAGCAGTCCTTC. The encoded protein is CASSRTSGYNEQSF.

The rearrangement uses TRBV15 and TRBJ1-5, with D unclear. The CDR3 is 15 amino acids. Trimming shortened V by 0 bases and J by 5 bases, and 11 bases separated the two germline ends. Germline V CDR1 and CDR2: LNHNV, YYDKDF (reference sequence). DNA for the CDR3: TGTGCCACCAGCAGAGATTTCCGGGCAGATCAGCCCCAGCATTTT. The encoded protein is CATSRDFRADQPQHF.

The chain joins TRBV9 to TRBJ2-5, with TRBD2 matching 7 bases. V lost 0 bases and J lost 5; bases outside the gene matches: 4. This CDR3 is built from 14 residues. Germline assignment: CDR1 SGDLS and CDR2 YYNGEE. CDR3 region: CASSVARGGETQYF. CDR3 nucleotide sequence: TGTGCCAGCAGCGTAGCAAGGGGAGGGGAGACCCAGTACTTC.

This clonotype was observed a handful of times. The rearrangement joins TRBV10-2 to TRBJ2-7; D unclear. The germline V and J ends were trimmed by 4 bases and 3 bases, with 4 bases remaining between them. Germline V CDR1 and CDR2: WSHSY, SAAADI. The CDR3 loop spans 11 amino acids. The CDR3 is CASSGLYEQYF. The CDR3 DNA reads as TGCGCCAGCAGTGGTCTCTACGAGCAGTACTTC.

This clonotype appeared many times. The rearrangement uses TRBV6-2 or TRBV6-3 and TRBJ2-1, with D unresolved. CDR1 and CDR2 from the germline V gene are MNHEY and SVGEGT. CDR3 length: 16 residues. V dropped 5 bases and J dropped 9 bases, with 23 bases sitting between them. CDR3 DNA sequence: TGTGCCAGCAGTCCCTCTGCGGCTTACCCGAGGAGTGAGCAGTTCTTC. Amino acid sequence: CASSPSAAYPRSEQFF.

This clonotype appeared many times. This chain links TRBV5-1 with TRBJ2-3, with 10 positions matching TRBD2. The trim removed 1 base at V and 5 bases at J, leaving 7 bases unmatched. The germline V gene encodes CDR1 SGHRS and CDR2 YFSETQ. CDR3 length: 16 residues. The CDR3 bases are TGCGCCAGCAGCTTGCCGCTAGCGGGAGCAGGAGATACGCAGTATTTT. It is translated as CASSLPLAGAGDTQYF. The complete variable domain, with remaining parts taken from reference TRBV5-1 and TRBJ2-3, reads KAGVTQTPRYLIKTRGQQVTLSCSPISGHRSVSWYQQTPGQGLQFLFEYFSETQRNKGNFPGRFSGRQFSNSRSEMNVSTLELGDSALYLCASSLPLAGAGDTQYFGPGTRLTVL.

This clonotype was seen more than once but under ten times. The chain joins TRBV5-1 to TRBJ2-7; D possibly corresponds to TRBD1 (6 bases). The CDR3 has 16 amino acids. Germline V gene lookup returns CDR1 SGHRS and CDR2 YFSETQ. V shed 2 bases and J shed 0 bases, with 15 bases lying between them. The CDR3 bases are TGCGCCAGCAGCTTCGGGACACCTTGGGGCTCCTACGAGCAGTACTTC. Amino acid sequence: CASSFGTPWGSYEQYF.